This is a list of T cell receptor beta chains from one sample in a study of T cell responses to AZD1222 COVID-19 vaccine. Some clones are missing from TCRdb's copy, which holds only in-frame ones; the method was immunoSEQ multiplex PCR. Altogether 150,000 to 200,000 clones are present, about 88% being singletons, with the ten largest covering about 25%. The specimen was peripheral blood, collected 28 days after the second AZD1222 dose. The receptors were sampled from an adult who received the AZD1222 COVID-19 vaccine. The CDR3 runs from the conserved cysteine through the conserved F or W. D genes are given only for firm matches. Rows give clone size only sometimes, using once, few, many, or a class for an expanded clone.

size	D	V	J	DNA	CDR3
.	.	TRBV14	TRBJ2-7	TGTGCCAGCAGCCAAGCCGCGAGCCGGAGGGGGGCCTACGAGCAGTACTTC	CASSQAASRRGAYEQYF
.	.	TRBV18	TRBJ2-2	TGTGCCAGCTCACCCCTCGTGGCCGGGGAGCTGTTTTTT	CASSPLVAGELFF
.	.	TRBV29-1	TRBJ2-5	TGCAGCGTTGTCAGGGCGTACCAAGAGACCCAGTACTTC	CSVVRAYQETQYF
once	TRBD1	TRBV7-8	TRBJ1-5	TGTGCCAGCAGCTTAGCAGGGGGCGCGGGGAATCAGCCCCAGCATTTT	CASSLAGGAGNQPQHF
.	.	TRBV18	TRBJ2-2	TGTGCCAGCTCACCTCCAGGCAGCGGGGAGCTGTTTTTT	CASSPPGSGELFF
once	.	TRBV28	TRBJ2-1	TGTGCCAGCACCCCCGGCTCCTACAATGAGCAGTTCTTC	CASTPGSYNEQFF
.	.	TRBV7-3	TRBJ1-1	TGTGCCAGCAGCTTAACCCCGGAAGGGCACGAAGCTTTCTTT	CASSLTPEGHEAFF
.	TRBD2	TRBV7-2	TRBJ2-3	TGTGCCAGCGGTGGGAGTAGCGGGAGGGCCACGGTGGCCGATACGCAGTATTTT	CASGGSSGRATVADTQYF
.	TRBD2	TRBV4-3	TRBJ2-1	TGCGCCAGCAGCCAAGATCGGCTAGCGGGTTACAATGAGCAGTTCTTC	CASSQDRLAGYNEQFF
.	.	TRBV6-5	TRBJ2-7	TGTGCCAGCAGTTACTCCGCCGAGCAGTACTTC	CASSYSAEQYF
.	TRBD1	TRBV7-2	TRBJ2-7	TGTGCCAGCAGCACAGACAGGGGCGACGACGAGCAGTACTTC	CASSTDRGDDEQYF
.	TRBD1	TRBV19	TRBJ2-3	TGTGCCACCGGGACAGGACCAAGCACAGATACGCAGTATTTT	CATGTGPSTDTQYF
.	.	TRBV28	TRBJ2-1	TGTGCCAGCAGTTTAGGTGGCTTGGGGCCCTCCTACAATGAGCAGTTCTTC	CASSLGGLGPSYNEQFF
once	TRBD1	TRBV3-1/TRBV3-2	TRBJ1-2	TGTGCCAGCAGCCAAGAGGGACAGGGGTTCATCTATGGCTACACCTTC	CASSQEGQGFIYGYTF
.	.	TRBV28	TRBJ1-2	TGTGCCAGCAGGGCAGTCCCCGGACGTTATGGCTACACCTTC	CASRAVPGRYGYTF
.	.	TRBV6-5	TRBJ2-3	TGTGCCAGCAGTTACGGACTGAACACAGATACGCAGTATTTT	CASSYGLNTDTQYF
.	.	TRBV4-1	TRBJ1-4	TGCGCCAGCAGCTACTCGGGGGACCCGGATGAAAAACTGTTTTTT	CASSYSGDPDEKLFF
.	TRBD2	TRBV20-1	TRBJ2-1	TGCAGTGCTAGTTTGCGGGAGAGGCAGTTCTTC	CSASLRERQFF
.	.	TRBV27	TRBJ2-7	TGTGCCGCCGGGGGATACTACGAGCAGTACTTC	CAAGGYYEQYF
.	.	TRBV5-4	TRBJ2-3	TGTGCCAGCAGCTGGGGACCCCCAGGAGCGCAGTATTTT	CASSWGPPGAQYF
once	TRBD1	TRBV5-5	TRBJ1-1	TGTGCCAGCAGCTCCGGGACAGGGGCTTCTCCAGCTTTCTTT	CASSSGTGASPAFF
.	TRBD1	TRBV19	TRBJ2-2	TGTGCCAGTAGTATTCGGACAGGTTACACCGGGGAGCTGTTTTTT	CASSIRTGYTGELFF
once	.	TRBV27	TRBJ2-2	TGTGCCAGCAGTTTCGAGACAGGCTACACCGGGGAGCTGTTTTTT	CASSFETGYTGELFF
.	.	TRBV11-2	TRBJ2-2	TGTGCCAGCAGCTTAGCGGGGGTTAACACCGGGGAGCTGTTTTTT	CASSLAGVNTGELFF
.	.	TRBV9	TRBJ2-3	TGTGCCAGCAGCGTAATCGGTAAAACAGATACGCAGTATTTT	CASSVIGKTDTQYF
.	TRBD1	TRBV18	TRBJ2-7	TGTGCCAGCTCACCGGGACAGGGACTCTCCTACGAGCAGTACTTC	CASSPGQGLSYEQYF
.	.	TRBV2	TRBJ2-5	TGTGCCAGCAGTAGTAGGGGGGAGACCCAGTACTTC	CASSSRGETQYF
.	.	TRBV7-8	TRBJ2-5	TGTGCCAGCAGCTGGGCCGAGACCCAGTACTTC	CASSWAETQYF
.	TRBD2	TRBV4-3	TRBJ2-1	TGCGCCAGCAGCCAAGGGACTAGCGGGAGGGATGAGCAGTTCTTC	CASSQGTSGRDEQFF
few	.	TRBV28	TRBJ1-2	TGTGCCAGCAGTCTAGAGGATGGCTACACCTTC	CASSLEDGYTF
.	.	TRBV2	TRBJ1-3	TGTGCCAGCAGTGACCGCGGCTCTGGAAACACCATATATTTT	CASSDRGSGNTIYF
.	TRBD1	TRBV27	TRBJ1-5	TGTGCCAGCAGTAGTGGAGGGACAGGGAGGTTAAACAATCAGCCCCAGCATTTT	CASSSGGTGRLNNQPQHF
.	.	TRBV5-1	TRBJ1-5	TGCGCCAGCAGCCGGGACGTCTTCGAGGGCCAGCCCCAGCATTTT	CASSRDVFEGQPQHF
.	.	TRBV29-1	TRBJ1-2	TGCAGCGTTGACGGCAGGCTACTCGGCTACACCTTC	CSVDGRLLGYTF
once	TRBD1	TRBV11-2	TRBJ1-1	TGTGCCAGCAGGCGACAGGGGGACACTGAAGCTTTCTTT	CASRRQGDTEAFF
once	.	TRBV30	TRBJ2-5	TGTGCCTGGAGTGGGGTCAGTCAAGAGACCCAGTACTTC	CAWSGVSQETQYF
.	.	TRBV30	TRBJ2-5	TGTGCCTGGAGTGTTAGAGGGGGGGGCGGATGGCTTAGGGAGGAGACCCAGTACTTC	CAWSVRGGGGWLREETQYF
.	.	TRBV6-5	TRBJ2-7	TGTGCCAGCAGTCGGTCTACCTACGAGCAGTACTTC	CASSRSTYEQYF
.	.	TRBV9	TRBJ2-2	TGTGCCAGCAGCGACTACCGGACTATCGTTAACACCGGGGAGCTGTTTTTT	CASSDYRTIVNTGELFF
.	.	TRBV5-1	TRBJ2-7	TGCGCCAGCAGCCTGGGACTGACCCTCTACGAGCAGTACTTC	CASSLGLTLYEQYF
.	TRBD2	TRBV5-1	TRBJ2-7	TGCGCCAGCAGCTTGTCCGGACTAGCGGGAGGCGCGGAGCAGTACTTC	CASSLSGLAGGAEQYF
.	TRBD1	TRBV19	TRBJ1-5	TGTGCCAGTACCCATTTAACAGGGGATCAGCCCCAGCATTTT	CASTHLTGDQPQHF
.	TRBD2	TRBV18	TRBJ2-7	TGTGCCAGCTCACCCGGAGTGGGGGTCCGCGGGGGCTACGAGCAGTACTTC	CASSPGVGVRGGYEQYF
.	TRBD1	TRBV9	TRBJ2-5	TGTGCCAGCAGCATCCGGGACAGGGAAGGGACCCAGTACTTC	CASSIRDREGTQYF
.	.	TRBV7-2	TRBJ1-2	TGTGCCAGCAGCCGGGGGGACATCCCCGGGGGCTACACCTTC	CASSRGDIPGGYTF
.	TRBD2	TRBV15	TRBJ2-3	TGTGCCACCAGCAGAGATCCCCCGGGGGGATCTAGCACAGATACGCAGTATTTT	CATSRDPPGGSSTDTQYF
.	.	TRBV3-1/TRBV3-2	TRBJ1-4	TGTGCCAGCAGCCTCGCTGGAGGGGCTGGTTATGAAAAACTGTTTTTT	CASSLAGGAGYEKLFF
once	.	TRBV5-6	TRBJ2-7	TGTGCCAGCAGCCTCACCCCGGACGGCGGTTACGAGCAGTACTTC	CASSLTPDGGYEQYF
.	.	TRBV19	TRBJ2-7	TGTGCCAGTAGTATAGCTGGGCTGTCCTACGAGCAGTACTTC	CASSIAGLSYEQYF
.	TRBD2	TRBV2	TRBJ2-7	TGTGCCAGCAGTGAAGCGTCACTAGCGGGCGAGCAGTACTTC	CASSEASLAGEQYF
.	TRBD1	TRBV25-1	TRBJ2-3	TGTGCCAGCAGTGCGGGACAGGAGGGCACAGATACGCAGTATTTT	CASSAGQEGTDTQYF
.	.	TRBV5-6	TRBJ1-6	TGTGCCAGCAGCTCGGGACGGAAAAATTCACCCCTCCACTTT	CASSSGRKNSPLHF